The 21 T cell receptor beta chains reported below all come from one sample, sequenced in a study of spatial heterogeneity in lung cancer. TCRdb called the 5' RACE reads again in MiXCR, with one record for every CDR3 protein. The repertoire consists of about 52,000 distinct CDR3 sequences, with around 6.7% occurring once and the leading ten covering 35% to 45%. Time point in this sample: blood at routine non-recurrence follow-up after resection. Without sorting, whole RNA was sequenced from tumor, nontumor lung or frozen PBMC. The sequenced sample was PBMCs, obtained at follow-up. These receptor sequences come from a female donor with early-stage non-small cell lung cancer.

This clonotype was recorded many times. V usage is TRBV15 and J usage is TRBJ1-6; no clear D gene. V was clipped by 0 bases and J by 6 bases, with 9 bases between them. The length of the CDR3 is 15 residues. In germline, CDR1 is LNHNV, CDR2 YYDKDF (reference sequence). In DNA, the CDR3 is TGTGCCACCAGCAGAGAGAATGATTTTAATTCACCCCTCCACTTT. Translation: CATSRENDFNSPLHF.

This clonotype was observed at least ten times. The chain couples TRBV10-3 to TRBJ2-3; 8 nucleotides match TRBD2. The J segment lost 4 bases and the V segment lost 10 bases, leaving 4 bases of the junction unmatched. CDR3 size: 12 residues. Germline-derived CDR1 and CDR2 are ENHRY and SYGVKD. The CDR3 reads CATGLAPDTQYF. CDR3 nucleotides: TGTGCCACCGGACTAGCTCCAGATACGCAGTATTTT.

This clonotype showed up just a few times. The V gene is TRBV20-1, the J gene TRBJ2-3; 8 nucleotides line up with TRBD1. Germline CDR1 reads DFQATT; CDR2 reads SNEGSKA (reference sequence). The junction had 6 bases not matched to a gene; V was cut back by 3 bases and J by 1 base. CDR3 length: 15 residues. The CDR3 DNA reads TGCAGTGCTAGGGACAGGGTGAGGGGCACAGATACGCAGTATTTT. Protein product: CSARDRVRGTDTQYF.

The V call is TRBV3-1, the J call TRBJ2-2; D is perhaps TRBD2 (6 bases). This CDR3 spans 14 amino acids. Germline V CDR1 and CDR2: LGHDT, YNNKEL (reference sequence). V was trimmed by 3 bases and J by 8 bases, leaving 13 bases between them. CDR3 DNA: TGTGCCAGCAGCCACGGGACTTCGGAGGGGGAGCTGTTTTTT. It translates to CASSHGTSEGELFF.

This clonotype was observed many times. The chain is built from TRBV28 and TRBJ2-1, with TRBD1 matching 9 bases. Germline V gene data show CDR1 as MDHEN and CDR2 as SYDVKM. The CDR3 is 12 amino acids. The junction had 2 bases not matched to a gene; V was cut back by 6 bases and J by 8 bases. The chain's CDR3 is CASRQGAYEQFF. In DNA, the CDR3 is TGTGCCAGCAGACAGGGGGCTTATGAGCAGTTCTTC.

This clonotype was counted a few times. The chain joins TRBV20-1 to TRBJ1-1, with 9 bases that match TRBD1. V was clipped by 6 bases and J by 5 bases; unmatched bases: 7. The CDR3 covers 13 residues. Germline CDR1 is DFQATT and CDR2 is SNEGSKA (reference sequence). The chain's CDR3 is CSALTGGRTEAFF. The CDR3 DNA follows: TGCAGTGCGCTGACAGGGGGGAGGACTGAAGCTTTCTTT.

This clonotype turned up a few times. This chain uses TRBV20-1 with TRBJ2-5, with 12 positions matching TRBD2. CDR1 DFQATT and CDR2 SNEGSKA come from the germline V gene (reference sequence). J gave up 3 bases and V 6 bases, and 5 bases lay outside the gene matches. This CDR3 is 14 amino acids long. This CDR3 reads CSAPTSGGKETQYF. The CDR3 DNA is TGCAGTGCCCCGACTAGCGGGGGAAAAGAGACCCAGTACTTC.

This clonotype showed up just a few times. The CDR3 here is CATREDNRNSPLHF. The DNA of the CDR3 is TGTGCCACCCGGGAAGATAATCGAAATTCACCCCTCCACTTT. The chain has TRBV6-5 and TRBJ1-6; D not resolved. Trimming removed 10 bases at V and 7 bases at J, with 17 bases between. Germline lookup yields CDR1 MNHEY and CDR2 SVGAGI. The CDR3 consists of 14 residues.

This clonotype has more than one count but fewer than ten. The chain combines TRBV7-6 with TRBJ1-5, with a possible D match to TRBD1 (5 bases). V was shortened by 0 bases and J by 3 bases, with 12 bases between the two germline ends. The CDR3 extends over 16 amino acids. Germline values: CDR1 SGHVS, CDR2 FNYEAQ. The CDR3 DNA reads TGTGCCAGCAGCTTAGCGGTCGCAGGGACCAATCAGCCCCAGCATTTT. It codes for CASSLAVAGTNQPQHF.

This sequence joins TRBV15 and TRBJ2-7, with D hard to call. Germline CDR1 reads LNHNV; CDR2 reads YYDKDF (reference sequence). V lost 0 bases to trimming and J lost 0 bases, with 9 bases between them. CDR3 size: 15 residues. The CDR3, as DNA: TGTGCCACCAGCAGAGATCGGGCAGTCTCCTACGAGCAGTACTTC. Translating it yields CATSRDRAVSYEQYF.

This clonotype appeared many times. V is TRBV4-1 and J is TRBJ2-2; 9 nucleotides agree with TRBD1. Trimming took 4 bases from V and 8 from J; bases not matched to a gene: 11. CDR1 is MGHRA and CDR2 is YSYEKL in the germline V gene. The CDR3 loop spans 16 amino acids. For the CDR3, the DNA is TGCGCCAGCAGCCGGGCCCGGGACAGGGTCAGTGGGGAGCTGTTTTTT. It is translated as CASSRARDRVSGELFF.

Concerning this clonotype: Sequence at one end of the junction differs from germline and may be a read error. The gene calls are TRBV5-1 and TRBJ2-1; 7 bases are a match to TRBD2. The CDR3 covers 16 residues. The germline gives CDR1 SGHRS, CDR2 YFSETQ. CDR3 sequence reads: CTSSLDYSGSYNEQFF. The CDR3 DNA follows: TGCACCAGCAGCTTGGATTATAGCGGGTCCTACAATGAGCAGTTCTTC.

V usage is TRBV28 and J usage is TRBJ1-5; D not resolved. The ends were cut back, 5 bases at V and 7 bases at J, with 9 bases in the middle. The CDR3 contains 12 residues. Looked up from germline, CDR1 is MDHEN and CDR2 is SYDVKM. CDR3 bases: TGTGCCAGCAGTGCGGGCAGCCAGCCCCAGCATTTT. Translated: CASSAGSQPQHF.

The sample holds many counts of this clonotype. CDR3 region: CATSDPISYEQYF. The CDR3 DNA reads TGTGCCACCAGTGATCCCATCTCCTACGAGCAGTACTTC. The chain has TRBV24-1 and TRBJ2-7; no reliable D call. With 3 bases removed from V and 0 bases from J, the gap between germline ends came to 5 bases. The CDR3 has 13 amino acids. CDR1 and CDR2 (germline): KGHDR, SFDVKD.

This clonotype was counted a few times. The V and J genes are TRBV5-1 and TRBJ2-5, with D possibly being TRBD2 (6 bases). This CDR3 is built from 14 residues. V was shortened by 4 bases and J by 7 bases, with 17 bases between the two germline ends. The germline gives CDR1 SGHRS, CDR2 YFSETQ. The CDR3 bases are TGCGCCAGCAGCACCGGAGGGCCCTTCGGGACCCAGTACTTC. Its translation is CASSTGGPFGTQYF.

This clonotype was picked up a small number of times. The rearrangement links TRBV3-2 to TRBJ2-3; the table's D gene call, TRBD2, was not cross checked with the DNA. TRBV3-2 is flagged as a pseudogene. The length of the CDR3 is 17 residues. The CDR3, as DNA: TGTGCCAGCAGCCAAACCTCTGGACTAGCGGTCGGCGTTACGCAGTATTTT. Its translation is CASSQTSGLAVGVTQYF.

This clonotype was recorded many times. The chain employs TRBV27 and TRBJ2-7; 11 bases map to TRBD2. CDR1 and CDR2 (germline): MNHEY, SMNVEV (reference sequence). This CDR3 is built from 16 residues. The V and J ends lost 4 bases and 3 bases, in that order; junction bases with no gene match: 8. The CDR3 sequence is CASSSRLAGKLYEQYF. The CDR3 DNA sequence: TGTGCCAGCAGTTCGAGACTAGCGGGGAAGCTCTACGAGCAGTACTTC.

This clonotype has at least ten counts. The gene calls are TRBV7-9 and TRBJ2-4; 8 bases map to TRBD2. In germline, CDR1 is SEHNR, CDR2 FQNEAQ (reference sequence). The CDR3 loop spans 16 amino acids. Losses at the gene ends were 11 bases for V and 6 bases for J; bases not matched to a gene: 18. The CDR3 DNA is TGTGCCTACGGAGCGGGGGCCTACCCCTCGGGAAACATTCAGTACTTC. As protein: CAYGAGAYPSGNIQYF.

Turning to this clonotype: Possible read error: a much larger clone is one base away. This chain connects TRBV6-1 to TRBJ2-3; D remains ambiguous. In germline, CDR1 is MNHNS, CDR2 SASEGT. The CDR3 is made up of 15 amino acids. CDR3 DNA: TGTGCCAGCAGTGAAAGTATACCACGCACATATACGCAGTATTTT. Translating it yields CASSESIPRTYTQYF.

This rearrangement joins TRBV6-2 or TRBV6-3 to TRBJ1-4; no clear D gene. Germline V gene lookup returns CDR1 MNHEY and CDR2 SVGEGT. CDR3 length: 12 residues. Trimming removed 6 bases at V and 13 bases at J, with 15 bases between. CDR3 coding DNA: TGTGCCAGCAGCCAACAGACAAGCGGACTGTTTTTT. Amino acids: CASSQQTSGLFF.

This clonotype appeared many times. The chain is built from TRBV20-1 and TRBJ1-1; 7 bases match TRBD1. Germline assignment: CDR1 DFQATT and CDR2 SNEGSKA (reference sequence). J lost 0 bases, V lost 6 bases, and 10 bases had no gene match. The length of the CDR3 is 15 residues. This CDR3 reads CSARTGRALNTEAFF. Here the CDR3 DNA reads TGCAGTGCCCGGACAGGAAGGGCCCTGAACACTGAAGCTTTCTTT.